One sample yielded the 10 T cell receptor beta chains listed below, sequenced in a study of control samples from healthy donors and cancer patients. Sequencing used immunoSEQ multiplex PCR; TCRdb keeps in-frame clones, though not all of them. This sample's table reports 150,000 to 200,000 clones. The sequenced material came from blood. The receptors stem from a woman aged 25-40 years in good health.

On this clone itself: The sample carries other DNA sequences with the same CDR3. This chain links TRBV5-1 with TRBJ2-5; TRBD2 matches 8 bases. Trimming took 2 bases from V and 0 from J; bases not matched to a gene: 9. The germline gives CDR1 SGHRS, CDR2 YFSETQ. The CDR3 runs 17 residues. The CDR3 sequence is CASSLGGRGGYQETQYF. CDR3 DNA sequence: TGCGCCAGCAGCTTAGGAGGTCGGGGGGGGTACCAAGAGACCCAGTACTTC.

The rearrangement joins TRBV21-1 to TRBJ2-7; TRBD1, as called in the table, went unchecked against the DNA. TRBV21-1 is deemed a pseudogene. The CDR3 runs to 13 residues. CDR3 amino acids: CASSRHNQYEQYF. The CDR3 nucleotides read TGTGCCAGCAGCAGGCACAACCAATACGAGCAGTACTTC.

A note on this clone: The junction shows a germline mismatch at one end, possibly a read error. CDR3 sequence: CASSLSGTDTQYF. The CDR3 region has the DNA TGTGCTAGCAGCTTATCCGGCACAGATACGCAGTATTTT. The chain links TRBV7-7 to TRBJ2-3; no clear D. Germline V CDR1 and CDR2: SSHAT, FNYEAQ (reference sequence). CDR3 length equals 13 residues.

The rearrangement joins TRBV12-3 or TRBV12-4 to TRBJ1-1, with D possibly being TRBD1 (6 bases). There are 13 residues in the CDR3. The V end lost 5 bases, the J end lost 0 bases, and 7 bases lay between the germline ends. Here the CDR3 DNA reads TGTGCCAGCAGTGGGACACTGAACACTGAAGCTTTCTTT. Translation: CASSGTLNTEAFF.

V gene TRBV30 combines with J gene TRBJ1-5; 7 positions agree with TRBD1. V lost 3 bases and J lost 4; bases outside the gene matches: 6. The CDR3 length is 14 residues. Per germline, CDR1 GTSNPN and CDR2 SVGIG (reference sequence). This chain's CDR3 is CAWSSGGRNQPQHF. In nucleotides, the CDR3 is TGTGCCTGGAGCTCAGGGGGTCGGAATCAGCCCCAGCATTTT.

The rearrangement joins TRBV5-1 to TRBJ2-1; 9 bases map to TRBD2. The CDR3 loop spans 16 amino acids. V lost 10 bases to trimming and J lost 7 bases; unmatched junction nucleotides: 18. Germline V gene lookup returns CDR1 SGHRS and CDR2 YFSETQ. In DNA form, the CDR3 reads TGCGCCCGCCTCCTTTCCCGGGCGGGGGGGGTTAATGAGCAGTTCTTC. The encoded protein is CARLLSRAGGVNEQFF.

The rearrangement joins TRBV3-1 (or the pseudogene TRBV3-2) to TRBJ2-7; possible D gene TRBD1, 5 bases. CDR3 size: 15 residues. CDR1 LGHDT and CDR2 YNNKEL come from the germline V gene (reference sequence). V gave up 0 bases and J gave up 7 bases, with 16 bases separating them. CDR3: CASSQDYTGLWEQYF. DNA of the CDR3: TGTGCCAGCAGCCAAGATTATACAGGTTTGTGGGAGCAGTACTTC.

This chain joins TRBV27 and TRBJ1-2; TRBD1 matches 7 bases. The germline CDR1 and CDR2 sequences are MNHEY and SMNVEV (reference sequence). The CDR3 totals 13 residues. Trimming removed 5 bases from V and 5 bases from J; junction bases left unmatched: 5. CDR3 residues: CASSREQGYGYTF. The CDR3 DNA reads as TGTGCCAGCAGTAGGGAACAGGGGTATGGCTACACCTTC.

This rearrangement joins TRBV24-1 to TRBJ2-5; perhaps TRBD2 as D (6 bases). Germline CDR1 is KGHDR and CDR2 is SFDVKD. The V gene lost 5 bases and the J gene lost 5 bases, with 11 bases spanning the gap. The CDR3 sequence is 13 residues long. CDR3 DNA: TGTGCCACCAGTGTTCCAGGGAGGGAGACCCAGTACTTC. Its translation is CATSVPGRETQYF.

The chain recombines TRBV2 with TRBJ1-5; possible D gene TRBD1, 5 bases. CDR1 SNHLY and CDR2 FYNNEI come from the germline V gene. The CDR3 contains 17 residues. Deletions cut 7 bases from V and 6 bases from J, with 25 bases between. The DNA of the CDR3 is TGTGCCAGCAAAAGAGGGCAGGGTAGGGGCCAAGCTCAGCCCCAGCATTTT. This sequence encodes CASKRGQGRGQAQPQHF.